The T cell receptor beta chain described here comes from a study of OX40 agonist ivuxolimab in advanced cancers. About the study as a whole: The costimulatory receptor OX40 (CD134) was targeted by ivuxolimab, a fully human IgG2 agonistic monoclonal antibody. In the dose-escalation cohort, over 65% of patients were male, and the mean age was about 55 years, with a range of roughly 20 to 80. Peripheral TCRbeta sequencing aimed to test whether ivuxolimab altered TCR sequence diversity and caused clonal T-cell expansion. Partial responses occurred in three dose-escalation patients, of whom one had hepatocellular carcinoma and two had cutaneous melanoma. The monotherapy dose-escalation portion (N of about 49 patients) of the phase I ivuxolimab trial is reported in the paper. Intravenous ivuxolimab was administered to patients every 2 weeks at six dose levels: 0.01, 0.1, 0.3, 1.5, 3 and 10 mg/kg. Of the approximately 50 dose-escalation patients, hepatocellular carcinoma was present in around 20, melanoma in some 15, renal cell carcinoma in 9 and head and neck cancer in 9. Prior anti-PD-1, anti-PD-L1 or anti-CTLA-4 therapy was permitted, and about 40% of dose-escalation patients had received checkpoint inhibitors.

V lost 0 bases and J lost 4 bases; the stretch between them is 10 bases long. Inclusive of the bounding cysteine and phenylalanine, the CDR3 is 15 residues long. Just CDR3 DNA is preserved here, 45 bases in frame from base 1. The CDR1 and CDR2 encoded by the germline V gene are SGHTA and FQGTGA. As concerns this clone: Its target antigen remains unknown. No qualities accompany the bases; no much larger clone lies one base away.

For sequencing of the TCRbeta CDR3 region, genomic DNA was extracted from the sorted cells. The immunoSEQ Assay was used for sequencing of TCRbeta CDR3 regions. In its TCRdb copy, this immuneACCESS table keeps in-frame sequences only and misses some clones. Where compared with another copy, unresolved V genes explain less than half of these, and the others have no known cause. The sample records about 90,000 clones, about 90% of which are singletons. In total, the top ten clones hold 8.7% of the sample. The trial excluded patients who had a history of autoimmune disease or were on systemic immunosuppression. In every dose cohort, peripheral blood was drawn for TCR sequencing at baseline, cycle 4 day 1, and cycle 7 day 1. The samples were taken from a phase I, first-in-human, multicenter, open-label dose-escalation trial of ivuxolimab. Adults with locally advanced or metastatic melanoma, renal cell, hepatocellular, or head and neck squamous cell carcinoma were enrolled in the trial. CD4+ and CD8+ T cells were sorted separately from peripheral blood before TCR sequencing.

Beyond this particular receptor, the publication reports: In partial responders in the 0.1-3.0 mg/kg groups, normalized peripheral clonal expansion was found to be among the lowest, especially among CD8+ T cells. Antigen specificity was not determined for the clonally expanded peripheral T cells. After ivuxolimab, expanded clones were on average more numerous among CD8+ T cells than among CD4+ T cells. Low levels of normalized T-cell clonal expansion were also seen in some nonresponding patients. At doses of 0.1 to 3.0 mg/kg, clonal expansion of both CD4+ and CD8+ T cells in blood was seen between baseline and week 6.

The sample here was CD4+ or CD8+ T cells sorted from blood, taken in a trial of the OX40 agonist ivuxolimab. This sequence uses TRBV7-3 and TRBJ2-1; TRBD2 is a possible D gene, resting on 5 matching bases. The receptor comes from an adult with an advanced solid tumor such as melanoma, head and neck, liver or kidney cancer. The bases are TGTGCCAGCAGCTTAACCACCGGACTTTACAATGAGCAGTTCTTC. Protein translation: CASSLTTGLYNEQFF.